The sequence of this T cell receptor (beta chain) was determined in a study of blood T cell repertoires in COVID-19. Generated by immunoSEQ multiplex PCR, the TCRdb table keeps only in-frame clones and is missing some. The data show roughly 350,000 clones, with under 95% seen just once and approximately 3.5% held by the top ten. Germline CDR1 is GTSNPN and CDR2 is SVGIG (reference sequence). J was trimmed by 4 bases and V by 4 bases; bases with no gene match: 6. The CDR3 is 13 amino acids. Sequencing was performed on peripheral blood. The clonotype was recovered from a young woman who had recovered from COVID-19. V and J are TRBV30 and TRBJ1-1, with 7 bases fitting TRBD1. CDR3 region: CAWKEGAFTEAFF. The CDR3 nucleotides read TGTGCCTGGAAGGAGGGGGCCTTCACTGAAGCTTTCTTT.